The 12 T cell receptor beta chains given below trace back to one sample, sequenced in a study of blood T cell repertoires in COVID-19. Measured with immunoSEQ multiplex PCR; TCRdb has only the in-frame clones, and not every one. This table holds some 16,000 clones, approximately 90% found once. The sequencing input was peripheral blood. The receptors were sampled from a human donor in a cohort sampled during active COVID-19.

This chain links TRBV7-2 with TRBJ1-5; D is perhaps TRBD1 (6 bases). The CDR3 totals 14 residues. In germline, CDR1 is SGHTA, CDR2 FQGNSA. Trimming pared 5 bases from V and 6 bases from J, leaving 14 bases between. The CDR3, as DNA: TGTGCCAGCAGCCCCAGGGGCGGGGGTCAGCCCCAGCATTTT. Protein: CASSPRGGGQPQHF.

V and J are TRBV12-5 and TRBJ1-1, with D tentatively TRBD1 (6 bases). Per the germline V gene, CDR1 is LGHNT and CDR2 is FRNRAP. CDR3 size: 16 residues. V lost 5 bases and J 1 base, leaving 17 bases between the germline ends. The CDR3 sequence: CASGILQGMGNTEAFF. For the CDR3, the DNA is TGTGCTAGTGGTATACTACAGGGTATGGGGAACACTGAAGCTTTCTTT.

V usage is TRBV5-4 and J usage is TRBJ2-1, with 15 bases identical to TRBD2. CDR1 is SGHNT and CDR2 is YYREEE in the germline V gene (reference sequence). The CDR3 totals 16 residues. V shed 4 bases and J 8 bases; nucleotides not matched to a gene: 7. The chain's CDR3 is CASSPGLAGGPHEQFF. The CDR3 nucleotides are TGTGCCAGCAGCCCTGGACTAGCGGGGGGGCCCCATGAGCAGTTCTTC.

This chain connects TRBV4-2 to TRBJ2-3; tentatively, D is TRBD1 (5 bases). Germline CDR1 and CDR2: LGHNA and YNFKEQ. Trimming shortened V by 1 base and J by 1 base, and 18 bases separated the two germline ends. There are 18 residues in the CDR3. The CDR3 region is CASSQGGSWMRGTDTQYF. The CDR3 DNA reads TGTGCCAGCAGCCAAGGGGGCTCGTGGATGAGAGGCACAGATACGCAGTATTTT.

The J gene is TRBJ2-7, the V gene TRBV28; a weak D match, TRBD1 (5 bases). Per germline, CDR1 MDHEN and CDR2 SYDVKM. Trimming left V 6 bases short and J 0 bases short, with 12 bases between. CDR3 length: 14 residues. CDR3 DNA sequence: TGTGCCAGCAGCCGCCTGACAGACTCCTACGAGCAGTACTTC. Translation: CASSRLTDSYEQYF.

CDR3 in amino acids: CASSGTGNGNTIYF. The CDR3 nucleotides are TGTGCCAGCTCCGGGACAGGGAACGGAAACACCATATATTTT. The V call is TRBV18, the J call TRBJ1-3; 9 nucleotides align to TRBD1. The CDR3 spans 14 residues. Germline CDR1 reads KGHSH; CDR2 reads LQKENI. Unmatched junction bases numbered 4, after V lost 6 bases and J lost 4 bases.

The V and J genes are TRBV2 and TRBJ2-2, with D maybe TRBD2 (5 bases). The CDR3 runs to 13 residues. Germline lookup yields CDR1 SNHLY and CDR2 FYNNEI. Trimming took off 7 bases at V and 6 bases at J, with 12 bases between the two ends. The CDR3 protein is CASTRARAGELFF. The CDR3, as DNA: TGTGCCAGCACTCGAGCGAGGGCCGGGGAGCTGTTTTTT.

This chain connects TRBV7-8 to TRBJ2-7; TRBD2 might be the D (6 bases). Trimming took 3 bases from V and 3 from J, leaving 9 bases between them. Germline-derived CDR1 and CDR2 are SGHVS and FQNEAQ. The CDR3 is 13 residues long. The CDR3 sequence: CASSFPGGYEQYF. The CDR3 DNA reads TGTGCCAGCAGCTTTCCCGGGGGCTACGAGCAGTACTTC.

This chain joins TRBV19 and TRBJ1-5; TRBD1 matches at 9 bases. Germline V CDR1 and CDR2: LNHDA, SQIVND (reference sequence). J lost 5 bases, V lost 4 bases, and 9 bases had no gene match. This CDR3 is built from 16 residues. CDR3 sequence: CASSRKQGALDQPQHF. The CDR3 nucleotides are TGTGCCAGTAGTAGGAAACAGGGGGCTTTGGATCAGCCCCAGCATTTT.

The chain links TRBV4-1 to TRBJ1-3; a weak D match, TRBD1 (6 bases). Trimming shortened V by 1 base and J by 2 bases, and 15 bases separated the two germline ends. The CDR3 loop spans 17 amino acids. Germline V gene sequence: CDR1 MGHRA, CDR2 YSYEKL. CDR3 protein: CASSQVSAGAAGNTIYF. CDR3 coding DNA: TGCGCCAGCAGCCAAGTATCGGCAGGGGCAGCTGGAAACACCATATATTTT.

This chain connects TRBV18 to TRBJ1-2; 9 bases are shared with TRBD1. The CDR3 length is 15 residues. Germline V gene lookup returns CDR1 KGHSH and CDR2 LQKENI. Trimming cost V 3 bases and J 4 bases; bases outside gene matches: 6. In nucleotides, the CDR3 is TGTGCCAGCTCACCTGGGGACAGGGCAGTCTATGGCTACACCTTC. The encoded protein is CASSPGDRAVYGYTF.

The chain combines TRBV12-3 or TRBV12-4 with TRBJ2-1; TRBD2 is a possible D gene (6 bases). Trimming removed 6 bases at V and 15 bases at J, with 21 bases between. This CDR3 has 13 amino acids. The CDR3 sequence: CASRKQTGTPLFF. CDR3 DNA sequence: TGTGCCAGCAGAAAACAAACCGGGACTCCCCTGTTCTTC.